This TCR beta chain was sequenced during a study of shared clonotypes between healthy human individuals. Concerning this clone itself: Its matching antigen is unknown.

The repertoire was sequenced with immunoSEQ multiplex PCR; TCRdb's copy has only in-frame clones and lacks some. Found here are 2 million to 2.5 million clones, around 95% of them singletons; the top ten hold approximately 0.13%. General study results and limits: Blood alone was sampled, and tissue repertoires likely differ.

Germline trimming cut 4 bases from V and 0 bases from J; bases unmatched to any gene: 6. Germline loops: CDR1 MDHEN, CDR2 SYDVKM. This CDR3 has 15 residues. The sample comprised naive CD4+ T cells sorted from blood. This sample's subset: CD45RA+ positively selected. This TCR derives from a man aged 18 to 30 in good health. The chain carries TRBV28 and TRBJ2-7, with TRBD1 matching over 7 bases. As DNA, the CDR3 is TGTGCCAGCAGTTCCTCCGGGACAGACTCCTACGAGCAGTACTTC. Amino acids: CASSSSGTDSYEQYF.